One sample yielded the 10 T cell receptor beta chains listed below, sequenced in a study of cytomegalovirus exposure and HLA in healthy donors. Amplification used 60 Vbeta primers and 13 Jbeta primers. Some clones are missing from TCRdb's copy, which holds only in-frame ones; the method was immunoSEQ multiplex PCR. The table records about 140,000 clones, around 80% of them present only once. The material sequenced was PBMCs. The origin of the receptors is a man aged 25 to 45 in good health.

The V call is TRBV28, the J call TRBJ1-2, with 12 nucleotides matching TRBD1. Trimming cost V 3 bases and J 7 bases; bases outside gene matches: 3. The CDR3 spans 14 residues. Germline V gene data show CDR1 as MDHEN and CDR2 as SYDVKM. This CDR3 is CASSFGTGGFGYTF. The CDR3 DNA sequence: TGTGCCAGCAGTTTTGGGACAGGGGGCTTTGGCTACACCTTC.

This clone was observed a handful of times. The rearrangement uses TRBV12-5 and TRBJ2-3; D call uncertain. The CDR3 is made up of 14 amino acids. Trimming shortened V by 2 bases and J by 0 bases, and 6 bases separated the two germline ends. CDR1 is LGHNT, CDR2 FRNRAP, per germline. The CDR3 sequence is CASGLIPSTDTQYF. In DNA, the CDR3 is TGTGCTAGTGGTTTGATTCCTAGCACAGATACGCAGTATTTT.

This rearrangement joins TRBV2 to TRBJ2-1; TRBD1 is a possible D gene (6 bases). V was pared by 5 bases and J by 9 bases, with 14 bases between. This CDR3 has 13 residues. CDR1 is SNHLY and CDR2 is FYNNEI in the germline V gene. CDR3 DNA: TGTGCCAGCAGTCGTCGGACAGTGGGTGAGCAGTTCTTC. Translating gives CASSRRTVGEQFF.

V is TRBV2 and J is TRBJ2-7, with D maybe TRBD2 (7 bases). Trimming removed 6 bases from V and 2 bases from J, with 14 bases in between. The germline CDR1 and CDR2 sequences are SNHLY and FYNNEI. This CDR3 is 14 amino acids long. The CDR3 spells CASRLGGGTYEQYF. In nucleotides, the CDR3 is TGTGCCAGCAGGCTAGGGGGGGGGACCTACGAGCAGTACTTC.

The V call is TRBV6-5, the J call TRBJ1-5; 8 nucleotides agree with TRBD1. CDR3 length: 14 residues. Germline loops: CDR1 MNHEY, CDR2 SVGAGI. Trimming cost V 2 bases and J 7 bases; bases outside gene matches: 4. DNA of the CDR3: TGTGCCAGCAGTTACAACAGGGGGAGCCAGCCCCAGCATTTT. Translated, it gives CASSYNRGSQPQHF.

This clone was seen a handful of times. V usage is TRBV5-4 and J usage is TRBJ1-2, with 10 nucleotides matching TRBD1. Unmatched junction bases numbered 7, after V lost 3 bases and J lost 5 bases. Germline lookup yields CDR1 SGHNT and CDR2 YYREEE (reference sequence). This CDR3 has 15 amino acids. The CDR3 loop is CASSSRQGARYGYTF. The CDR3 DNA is TGTGCCAGCAGCTCCCGACAGGGGGCTAGATATGGCTACACCTTC.

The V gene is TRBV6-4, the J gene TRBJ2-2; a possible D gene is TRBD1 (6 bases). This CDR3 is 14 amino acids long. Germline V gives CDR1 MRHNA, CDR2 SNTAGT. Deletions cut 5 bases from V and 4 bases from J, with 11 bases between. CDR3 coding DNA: TGTGCCAGCAGTCCAGGACAGAGCACCGGGGAGCTGTTTTTT. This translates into CASSPGQSTGELFF.

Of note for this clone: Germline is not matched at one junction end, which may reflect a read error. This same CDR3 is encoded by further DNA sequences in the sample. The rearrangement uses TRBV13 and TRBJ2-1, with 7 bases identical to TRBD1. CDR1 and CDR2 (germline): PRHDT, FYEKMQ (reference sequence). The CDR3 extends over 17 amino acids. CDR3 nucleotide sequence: TGTGCTAGCAGCTCAACTACAACGGGACACCAGGGGGATGAGCAGTTCTTC. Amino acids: CASSSTTTGHQGDEQFF.

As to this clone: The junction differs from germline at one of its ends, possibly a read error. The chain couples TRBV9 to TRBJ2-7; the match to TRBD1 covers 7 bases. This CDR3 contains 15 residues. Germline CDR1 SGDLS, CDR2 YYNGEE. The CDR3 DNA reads TGTACCAGCAGCGTAGCGACAGGGAACTCCTACGAGCAGTACTTC. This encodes CTSSVATGNSYEQYF.

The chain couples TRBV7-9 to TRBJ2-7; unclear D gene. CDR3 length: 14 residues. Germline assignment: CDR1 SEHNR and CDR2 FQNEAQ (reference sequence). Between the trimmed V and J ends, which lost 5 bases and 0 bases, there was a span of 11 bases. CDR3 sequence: CASSASQASYEQYF. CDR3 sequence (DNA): TGTGCCAGCAGCGCCAGCCAGGCCTCCTACGAGCAGTACTTC.